This T cell receptor beta chain was recorded in a study of cytomegalovirus exposure and HLA in healthy donors. General study results and limits: Roughly uniform sequencing depth across donors was assumed, possibly incorrectly.

As concerns this clone: Its specificity is unknown.

Primers: 60 Vbeta forward and 13 Jbeta reverse. Only in-frame clones appear in the TCRdb table, and some are missing; sequencing was by immunoSEQ multiplex PCR. The sample includes 75,000 to 95,000 clones, around three fifths of them seen just once. The V gene lost 4 bases and the J gene lost 0 bases, with 10 bases spanning the gap. Germline values: CDR1 SQVTM, CDR2 ANQGSEA. The CDR3 totals 13 residues. The source of this sequence is a woman in her 50s in good health and CMV-seropositive. Input material: PBMCs. This chain connects TRBV29-1 to TRBJ2-7; the D is unclear. In DNA form, the CDR3 reads TGCAGCGTTGTATTGGGCAGCTCCTACGAGCAGTACTTC. Amino acids: CSVVLGSSYEQYF.